Presented here are 20 T cell receptor beta chains from one specimen sequenced in a study of CD8 T cells in acute hepatitis C reinfection. Time point: naive CD8 control sorted from an acute-time-point sample. Some clones are missing from TCRdb's copy, which holds only in-frame ones; the method was immunoSEQ multiplex PCR. The sample lists about 38,000 clones; about 86% were seen once. Sequenced material: naive CD8+ T cells from PBMCs. The receptors shown here come from a young man with chronic hepatitis C.

DNA of the CDR3: TGCAGCGCAGGGGTTTTGGATGGCTACACCTTC. It is translated as CSAGVLDGYTF. The rearrangement uses TRBV29-1 and TRBJ1-2, with D possibly TRBD1 on 6 matching bases. The length of the CDR3 is 11 residues. The V end lost 7 bases, the J end lost 6 bases, and 12 bases lay between the germline ends. The V gene's germline CDR1 is SQVTM and CDR2 ANQGSEA.

The chain employs TRBV21-1 and TRBJ1-3; the table names TRBD1, a call not compared with the DNA. TRBV21-1 is designated a pseudogene. This CDR3 is 17 amino acids long. CDR3 in DNA: TGTGCCAGCAGCAAAGCGAGGGACAGGAACTCTGGAAACACCATATATTTT. The encoded protein is CASSKARDRNSGNTIYF.

This chain uses TRBV11-2 with TRBJ2-7, with D perhaps matching TRBD1 (6 bases). Germline values: CDR1 SGHAT, CDR2 FQNNGV. V was cut by 3 bases and J by 3 bases, with 9 bases left in between. This CDR3 is built from 13 residues. The CDR3 reads CASSFRDNYEQYF. In DNA form, the CDR3 reads TGTGCCAGCAGCTTCCGGGACAACTACGAGCAGTACTTC.

The V call is TRBV9, the J call TRBJ2-7; tentatively, D is TRBD1 (6 bases). V gave up 3 bases and J gave up 5 bases, with 18 bases separating them. CDR3 length: 15 residues. Germline CDR1 is SGDLS and CDR2 is YYNGEE. The CDR3 DNA sequence: TGTGCCAGCAGCGATCAACAGGGTAGTAGCCACGAGCAGTACTTC. It codes for CASSDQQGSSHEQYF.

The chain has TRBV29-1 and TRBJ2-7; D is uncertain. This CDR3 is 12 amino acids long. Trimming cost V 4 bases and J 0 bases, with 7 bases left between them. Germline V gene data show CDR1 as SQVTM and CDR2 as ANQGSEA. CDR3 bases: TGCAGCGTTGGCGTGAGCTCCTACGAGCAGTACTTC. This encodes CSVGVSSYEQYF.

Notes on this clone: The germline gene is not matched at one end of the junction; a read error may be the cause. V gene TRBV11-1 combines with J gene TRBJ1-1; D uncertain. Germline CDR1 is SGHAT and CDR2 is FQDESV (reference sequence). The CDR3 loop spans 15 amino acids. The DNA for the CDR3 is TGTGCCGGCAGCTTATTTTCGTATATGAACACTGAAGCTTTCTTT. It yields the protein CAGSLFSYMNTEAFF.

This rearrangement joins TRBV21-1 to TRBJ1-3. TRBV21-1 is labeled a pseudogene. The CDR3 has 15 amino acids. The CDR3 here is CASSKTSSPPNTIYF. The CDR3 DNA is TGTGCCAGCAGCAAGACTAGCAGCCCCCCAAACACCATATATTTT.

This rearrangement joins TRBV27 to TRBJ2-1, with a possible D match to TRBD2 (6 bases). The V end lost 6 bases, the J end lost 12 bases, and 12 bases lay between the germline ends. This CDR3 is 11 amino acids long. The germline V gene has CDR1 MNHEY and CDR2 SMNVEV (reference sequence). The CDR3 loop reads CASRWGVVQFF. CDR3 nucleotide sequence: TGTGCCAGCAGGTGGGGGGTGGTGCAGTTCTTC.

The J gene is TRBJ2-1, the V gene TRBV5-4, with D perhaps TRBD1 (6 bases). The germline V gene encodes CDR1 SGHNT and CDR2 YYREEE (reference sequence). The CDR3 length is 13 residues. The V end lost 2 bases, the J end lost 8 bases, and 11 bases lay between the germline ends. In DNA, the CDR3 is TGTGCCAGCAGCTTATCAGGGGTTGATGAGCAGTTCTTC. Its translation is CASSLSGVDEQFF.

The J gene is TRBJ2-7, the V gene TRBV18; D is ambiguous. This CDR3 contains 14 residues. Trimming took off 0 bases at V and 2 bases at J, with 8 bases between the two ends. From germline, CDR1 is KGHSH and CDR2 LQKENI. The DNA of the CDR3 is TGTGCCAGCTCACCACCGATGACCCCCTACGAGCAGTACTTC. Translation gives CASSPPMTPYEQYF.

This rearrangement joins TRBV5-1 to TRBJ2-7; a possible D gene is TRBD1 (5 bases). Germline CDR1 reads SGHRS; CDR2 reads YFSETQ. This CDR3 has 15 residues. With 0 bases removed from V and 3 bases from J, the gap between germline ends came to 13 bases. The CDR3 reads CASSLGRGGNYEQYF. The CDR3 coding sequence is TGCGCCAGCAGCTTGGGAAGGGGTGGAAACTACGAGCAGTACTTC. Full variable domain (missing parts from reference TRBV5-1 and TRBJ2-7): KAGVTQTPRYLIKTRGQQVTLSCSPISGHRSVSWYQQTPGQGLQFLFEYFSETQRNKGNFPGRFSGRQFSNSRSEMNVSTLELGDSALYLCASSLGRGGNYEQYFGPGTRLTVT.

This clone appeared once. The V and J genes are TRBV7-8 and TRBJ2-5; D gene ambiguous. The V end was cut by 2 bases, the J end by 7 bases, with 11 bases between. Per the germline V gene, CDR1 is SGHVS and CDR2 is FQNEAQ. This CDR3 has 13 amino acids. In nucleotides, the CDR3 is TGTGCCAGCAGCTTAAAGGGATCCGGGACCCAGTACTTC. It yields the protein CASSLKGSGTQYF.

This clone showed up just once. The chain uses TRBV7-3 and TRBJ2-1; either TRBD1 or TRBD2 may supply D (6 bases each). CDR1 is SGHTA and CDR2 is FQGTGA in the germline V gene. The CDR3 runs 15 residues. Trimming cost V 5 bases and J 5 bases, with 16 bases left between them. The CDR3, as DNA: TGTGCCAGCAGCCAGACGGGGGCTGTAAACAATGAGCAGTTCTTC. This encodes CASSQTGAVNNEQFF.

This chain links TRBV19 with TRBJ1-2, with a weak D call TRBD1 (6 bases). The CDR3 sequence is 13 residues long. Trimming pared 3 bases from V and 4 bases from J, leaving 9 bases between. The germline V gene encodes CDR1 LNHDA and CDR2 SQIVND (reference sequence). The DNA of the CDR3 is TGTGCCAGTAGTATTGGGGACACCTATGGCTACACCTTC. Encoded protein: CASSIGDTYGYTF.

The genes are TRBV5-1 and TRBJ2-5, with 9 nucleotides matching TRBD2. Per the germline V gene, CDR1 is SGHRS and CDR2 is YFSETQ. The V gene end was trimmed by 0 bases and the J gene end by 1 base; junction bases not matched to a gene: 1. CDR3 length equals 15 residues. The DNA of the CDR3 is TGCGCCAGCAGCTTGGAGCGGGGGGCCCAAGAGACCCAGTACTTC. Residues: CASSLERGAQETQYF. Variable domain in full (rest from reference TRBV5-1 and TRBJ2-5): KAGVTQTPRYLIKTRGQQVTLSCSPISGHRSVSWYQQTPGQGLQFLFEYFSETQRNKGNFPGRFSGRQFSNSRSEMNVSTLELGDSALYLCASSLERGAQETQYFGPGTRLLVL.

A word on this clone: Germline is not matched at one junction end, which may reflect a read error. The chain has TRBV7-9 and TRBJ2-6; D is unresolved. This CDR3 spans 16 amino acids. Germline CDR1 is SEHNR and CDR2 is FQNEAQ (reference sequence). The CDR3 reads CASSLGYKPGANVLTF. Written as DNA, the CDR3 is TGTGCCAGCAGTTTAGGTTATAAGCCTGGGGCCAACGTCCTGACTTTC.

The chain links TRBV5-4 to TRBJ2-1, with TRBD1 matching over 7 bases. The CDR3 covers 17 residues. Germline assignment: CDR1 SGHNT and CDR2 YYREEE (reference sequence). V lost 4 bases to trimming and J lost 4 bases; unmatched junction nucleotides: 14. CDR3 region: CASSPTTGTEGYNEQFF. The CDR3, as DNA: TGTGCCAGCAGCCCGACCACCGGGACAGAAGGTTACAATGAGCAGTTCTTC.

This clone came up a few times. The chain has TRBV27 and TRBJ1-6; 8 bases map to TRBD1. The germline gives CDR1 MNHEY, CDR2 SMNVEV (reference sequence). Unmatched junction bases numbered 9, after V lost 2 bases and J lost 0 bases. The CDR3 covers 19 residues. The CDR3 region is CASSLTRDRFSSYNSPLHF. The CDR3 DNA follows: TGTGCCAGCAGTTTAACCCGGGACAGGTTTAGCTCCTATAATTCACCCCTCCACTTT.

The V call is TRBV7-9, the J call TRBJ1-2; D unresolved. The V gene's germline CDR1 is SEHNR and CDR2 FQNEAQ (reference sequence). This CDR3 region has 17 residues. The V end lost 3 bases, the J end lost 6 bases, and 23 bases lay between the germline ends. The CDR3: CASSFPDSGPVLDGYTF. The CDR3 DNA is TGTGCCAGCAGCTTCCCCGATAGTGGGCCCGTCCTAGATGGCTACACCTTC.

Details on this clone: Relative to the germline gene, one junction end is altered; a read error may explain this. The V and J genes are TRBV7-7 and TRBJ2-1; a possible D gene is TRBD2 (7 bases). The length of the CDR3 is 15 residues. Germline lookup yields CDR1 SSHAT and CDR2 FNYEAQ (reference sequence). The CDR3 loop reads CASSLSRGGGNEQFF. The CDR3 DNA is TGTGCTAGCAGCTTAAGCAGGGGAGGGGGTAATGAGCAGTTCTTC.